This T cell receptor (beta chain) originates from a study of a mutant IDH1 vaccine in newly diagnosed glioma. About the research overall: Before enrollment, patients got radiotherapy alone, temozolomide alone, or mostly the combination. Week 35 was assigned to visit V12, and week 47 was assigned to visit V13.

Time point in this sample: week 35, safety follow-up. Doses of 300 ug of mutant IDH1 20-mer peptide were given with topical imiquimod. To note about this clone: Its antigen remains unknown.

The CDR3 is 11 residues long. Study-wide results and caveats: Changes in the top peripheral T cell clonotypes seemingly had no bearing on pseudoprogression.

The method was immunoSEQ multiplex PCR; TCRdb's version includes in-frame clones alone and lacks a portion of them. The table lists approximately 44,000 clones, over 65% of them singletons. This sequence joins TRBV1 and TRBJ1-2. TRBV1 is a recognized pseudogene. The TCR sequence derives from a man in his forties with glioma. The sequenced sample was PBMCs, obtained from a glioma patient whose treatment included an IDH1 peptide vaccine. For the CDR3, the DNA is TGCACCAGCAGTCCGGGGGCTGGCTACACCTTC. Translation: CTSSPGAGYTF.